Given below is one T cell receptor (beta chain) in context. Its antigen specificity is not known. Base qualities are missing; no much larger clone stands one base away. The data originate from a study of OX40 agonist ivuxolimab in advanced cancers. Regarding the research as a whole: Ivuxolimab, which targeted the costimulatory receptor OX40 (CD134), was an agonistic, fully human IgG2 monoclonal antibody. Intravenous ivuxolimab was administered to patients every 2 weeks at six dose levels: 0.01, 0.1, 0.3, 1.5, 3 and 10 mg/kg. Among the roughly 50 dose-escalation patients, roughly 20 had hepatocellular carcinoma, 15 or so melanoma, 9 renal cell carcinoma and 9 head and neck cancer. In the dose-escalation cohort, roughly 82% of patients were male, and the mean age was roughly 56 years with a range of roughly 23 to 79. Patients were allowed to have had prior anti-PD-1, anti-PD-L1 or anti-CTLA-4 therapy, and more than 30% of the dose-escalation patients had previously received checkpoint inhibitors. Three dose-escalation patients achieved partial responses, one with hepatocellular carcinoma and two with cutaneous melanoma. The purpose of peripheral TCRbeta sequencing was to test whether ivuxolimab changed TCR sequence diversity and led to clonal T-cell expansion. The monotherapy dose-escalation portion (N = 52 patients) of the phase I ivuxolimab trial is reported in the paper.

Broader findings and caveats from the paper: At doses from 0.1 to 3.0 mg/kg, clonal expansion was seen in both CD4+ and CD8+ blood T cells between baseline and week 6. Low levels of normalized T-cell clonal expansion were also seen in some nonresponding patients. In the 0.1-3.0 mg/kg groups, partial responders had among the lowest normalized peripheral clonal expansion, particularly in CD8+ T cells. Which antigens the clonally expanded peripheral T cells were specific for was not determined. After ivuxolimab, expanded clones were on average more numerous among CD8+ T cells than among CD4+ T cells.

The trial excluded patients who had a history of autoimmune disease or who were on systemic immunosuppression. Peripheral blood for TCR sequencing was collected from all dose cohorts at baseline, on cycle 4 day 1, and on cycle 7 day 1. The samples were taken from a phase I, first-in-human, multicenter, open-label dose-escalation trial of ivuxolimab. Adults with locally advanced or metastatic melanoma, renal cell carcinoma, hepatocellular carcinoma or head and neck squamous cell carcinoma were enrolled in the trial. Before TCR sequencing, CD4+ T cells and CD8+ T cells from peripheral blood were sorted into separate populations. To sequence the TCRbeta CDR3 region, genomic DNA was isolated from the sorted cells. TCRbeta CDR3 regions were sequenced using the immunoSEQ Assay. TCRdb re-hosts the immuneACCESS table, in-frame sequences only. Its copies lack some clones; in the studies checked, an unresolved V gene accounts for under half of them, and the cause for the rest is not known. The sample includes approximately 110,000 clones, with around 90% observed a single time. The top ten clonotypes cover more than 0.7% of the sample.

The origin of this receptor is an adult with an advanced solid tumor such as melanoma, head and neck, liver or kidney cancer. The starting material was CD4+ or CD8+ T cells sorted from blood, obtained in a trial of the OX40 agonist ivuxolimab.

The DNA sequence is TGTGCCAGCAGCTTCCGATGGACTAGCGGGACCAATGAGCAGTTCTTC. The resulting protein is CASSFRWTSGTNEQFF. The rearranged segments are TRBV7-3 and TRBJ2-1, with 12 middle bases fitting TRBD2. Via the germline V gene, CDR1 is SGHTA and CDR2 FQGTGA. The V end gives up 3 bases and the J end 6 bases, leaving 6 bases in the junction not matched to a gene. The CDR3 contains 16 residues, cysteine and phenylalanine counted. Kept here is only the CDR3 DNA, which spans 48 bases and is read in frame from base 1.